Below, 2 T cell receptor beta chains from the same sample are listed, as sequenced in a study of blood T cells in healthy people across ages. A J-beta primer mix and a sample-barcoded 5' primer were used in a second PCR of about 7 to 11 cycles. Via MiXCR, TCRdb re-called the 5' RACE reads, giving one row per CDR3 protein. Here the sample spans approximately 1,000,000 distinct CDR3 sequences, about two fifths being singletons. Sequenced material: blood. The receptors stem from a man younger than 35 in good health.

V usage is TRBV10-3 and J usage is TRBJ1-4; D is unresolved. Germline V gene sequence: CDR1 ENHRY, CDR2 SYGVKD. The CDR3 contains 17 residues. With 4 bases removed from V and 2 bases from J, the gap between germline ends came to 17 bases. CDR3 in DNA: TGTGCCATCAGTGGAACCAGAGAGCCCTTTACTAATGAAAAACTGTTTTTT. It codes for CAISGTREPFTNEKLFF.

The V call is TRBV7-2, the J call TRBJ2-3; D not certain. The germline CDR1 and CDR2 sequences are SGHTA and FQGNSA. This CDR3 has 13 amino acids. V shed 5 bases and J shed 1 base, with 7 bases lying between them. CDR3 sequence: CASSRMGTDTQYF. DNA of the CDR3: TGTGCCAGCAGCCGGATGGGCACAGATACGCAGTATTTT.